Below are 24 T cell receptor beta chains sequenced from a single sample in a study of T cell responses to AZD1222 COVID-19 vaccine. TCRdb's table, derived via immunoSEQ multiplex PCR, lists solely in-frame clones and lacks some. This table holds 180,000 or so clones, roughly 92% found once. The sample here was peripheral blood, taken on day 0 of AZD1222 vaccination. These receptors all come from an adult in good health.

The chain combines TRBV28 with TRBJ1-3, with no clear D. The CDR3 spans 14 residues. V lost 3 bases and J lost 4, with 10 bases in between. CDR1 MDHEN and CDR2 SYDVKM come from the germline V gene. Written as DNA, the CDR3 is TGTGCCAGCAGTTTCGAAGGGTCGGGAAACACCATATATTTT. Its translation: CASSFEGSGNTIYF.

The genes are TRBV10-1 and TRBJ2-3, with 10 bases aligning to TRBD1. This CDR3 comprises 15 residues. V lost 6 bases, J lost 1 base, and 4 bases stayed unmatched. Germline-derived CDR1 and CDR2 are WNHNN and SYGVQD (reference sequence). The CDR3 bases are TGCGCCAGCAGCGGGACAGGGGATGGCACAGATACGCAGTATTTT. Translating it yields CASSGTGDGTDTQYF.

The chain has TRBV28 and TRBJ1-1; D unresolved. With 2 bases removed from V and 6 bases from J, the gap between germline ends came to 7 bases. Germline V gene sequence: CDR1 MDHEN, CDR2 SYDVKM. CDR3 length equals 12 residues. Here the CDR3 reads CASSLKWAEAFF. The CDR3 coding sequence is TGTGCCAGCAGTTTAAAGTGGGCTGAAGCTTTCTTT.

The chain links TRBV5-4 to TRBJ2-7; D gene unclear. V was cut by 2 bases and J by 3 bases, with 18 bases left in between. The CDR3 is 16 residues long. In germline, CDR1 is SGHNT, CDR2 YYREEE (reference sequence). CDR3 amino acids: CASSFNPGPSLYEQYF. For the CDR3, the DNA is TGTGCCAGCAGCTTTAATCCCGGGCCTTCGCTCTACGAGCAGTACTTC.

V gene TRBV5-1 combines with J gene TRBJ1-3; D unresolved. Germline values: CDR1 SGHRS, CDR2 YFSETQ. This CDR3 has 14 amino acids. The V and J ends lost 3 bases and 2 bases respectively, with 9 bases between them. The CDR3 loop is CASSSSQAGNTIYF. In nucleotides, the CDR3 is TGCGCCAGCAGCTCCTCGCAGGCTGGAAACACCATATATTTT.

This chain links TRBV6-5 with TRBJ2-7; D is unclear. The CDR3 is made up of 15 amino acids. Germline CDR1 MNHEY, CDR2 SVGAGI. Trimming cost V 5 bases and J 2 bases, with 16 bases left between them. The CDR3 DNA reads as TGTGCCAGCAGTCCGGGTTTGGGCGGCGCCTACGAGCAGTACTTC. Amino acids: CASSPGLGGAYEQYF.

The chain carries TRBV30 and TRBJ2-7; a weak D match, TRBD2 (5 bases). Trimming took 4 bases from V and 3 from J, leaving 10 bases between them. This CDR3 region has 12 residues. Germline V gives CDR1 GTSNPN, CDR2 SVGIG (reference sequence). The CDR3 region is CAWKGLSYEQYF. CDR3 coding DNA: TGTGCCTGGAAAGGACTCAGCTACGAGCAGTACTTC.

The chain is built from TRBV6-1 and TRBJ2-5, with D perhaps matching TRBD2 (5 bases). The germline V and J ends were trimmed by 0 bases and 9 bases, with 17 bases remaining between them. The CDR3 covers 15 residues. Germline lookup yields CDR1 MNHNS and CDR2 SASEGT. CDR3 amino acids: CASSEAGGQPGAQYF. CDR3 DNA sequence: TGTGCCAGCAGTGAAGCAGGTGGTCAACCCGGGGCCCAGTACTTC.

This chain connects TRBV11-2 to TRBJ1-1; TRBD1 might be the D (6 bases). Germline V gene data show CDR1 as SGHAT and CDR2 as FQNNGV. The CDR3 covers 14 residues. V shed 2 bases and J shed 0 bases, with 7 bases lying between them. Here the CDR3 reads CASSLNRVNTEAFF. The CDR3 DNA reads as TGTGCCAGCAGCTTAAACAGGGTGAACACTGAAGCTTTCTTT.

This clone was observed a single time. J is TRBJ2-5 and V is TRBV6-5; D ambiguous. The germline V gene encodes CDR1 MNHEY and CDR2 SVGAGI. The V and J ends lost 6 bases and 4 bases respectively, with 6 bases between them. The CDR3 has 11 residues. The CDR3 loop reads CASSDPETQYF. The CDR3 coding sequence is TGTGCCAGCAGCGACCCAGAGACCCAGTACTTC.

The chain links TRBV30 to TRBJ2-6; the D gene is possibly TRBD2 (5 bases). This CDR3 region has 17 residues. Trimming pared 5 bases from V and 0 bases from J, leaving 17 bases between. Germline CDR1 reads GTSNPN; CDR2 reads SVGIG (reference sequence). The CDR3, as DNA: TGTGCCTGGCGCCAAGAGGGTTTCTACTCTGGGGCCAACGTCCTGACTTTC. Protein sequence: CAWRQEGFYSGANVLTF.

The V call is TRBV25-1, the J call TRBJ1-4; TRBD1 aligns across 11 bases. The CDR3 totals 15 residues. Trimming at V came to 6 bases and at J to 8 bases, leaving 8 bases not matched to a gene. CDR1 and CDR2 from the germline V gene are MGHDK and SYGVNS. The CDR3 sequence is CASSKVGQGAEKLFF. DNA for the CDR3: TGTGCCAGCAGCAAGGTCGGACAGGGGGCGGAAAAACTGTTTTTT.

The chain carries TRBV5-5 and TRBJ1-1; the match to TRBD1 covers 9 bases. The CDR3 consists of 17 residues. The germline CDR1 and CDR2 sequences are SGHKS and YYEKEE (reference sequence). The junction had 12 bases not matched to a gene; V was cut back by 4 bases and J by 2 bases. The CDR3, as DNA: TGTGCCAGCAGCCTTACCGGGACAGGGATTGCTAACACTGAAGCTTTCTTT. This sequence encodes CASSLTGTGIANTEAFF.

The chain recombines TRBV30 with TRBJ1-1; no firm D call. This CDR3 has 12 residues. Trimming pared 3 bases from V and 4 bases from J, leaving 9 bases between. CDR1 is GTSNPN, CDR2 SVGIG, per germline (reference sequence). CDR3 residues: CAWRTDLTEAFF. For the CDR3, the DNA is TGTGCCTGGAGGACCGACCTCACTGAAGCTTTCTTT.

In its sample, this clone was seen a few times. The CDR3 spells CASRSTGTGVNTEAFF. CDR3 DNA sequence: TGTGCCAGCAGGAGTACCGGGACAGGGGTGAACACTGAAGCTTTCTTT. The rearrangement joins TRBV2 to TRBJ1-1; 10 nucleotides align to TRBD1. The germline V gene encodes CDR1 SNHLY and CDR2 FYNNEI. This CDR3 spans 16 amino acids. J gave up 0 bases and V 6 bases, and 7 bases lay outside the gene matches.

The CDR3, as DNA: TGTGCCAGCAGCCGCCGGACAGGGAATGAGCAGTTCTTC. Amino acids: CASSRRTGNEQFF. The V and J genes are TRBV5-4 and TRBJ2-1; 8 positions agree with TRBD1. The V and J ends lost 4 bases and 7 bases, in that order; junction bases with no gene match: 4. The CDR3 extends over 13 amino acids. Per the germline V gene, CDR1 is SGHNT and CDR2 is YYREEE (reference sequence).

The V gene is TRBV28, the J gene TRBJ1-2, with 7 bases fitting TRBD1. The CDR3 contains 14 residues. The V segment lost 7 bases and the J segment 8 bases; nucleotides outside the gene matches: 13. Germline V gene lookup returns CDR1 MDHEN and CDR2 SYDVKM. The CDR3 region is CASKLRQGSGGYTF. The CDR3 DNA reads as TGTGCCAGCAAACTCCGACAGGGTTCGGGAGGCTACACCTTC.

This chain connects TRBV6-5 to TRBJ1-6; no firm D call. The CDR3 totals 15 residues. V was shortened by 2 bases and J by 5 bases, with 10 bases between the two germline ends. The V gene's germline CDR1 is MNHEY and CDR2 SVGAGI. The DNA for the CDR3 is TGTGCCAGCAGTTACCGAGCCTTTGATAATTCACCCCTCCACTTT. This encodes CASSYRAFDNSPLHF.

The chain links TRBV7-9 to TRBJ2-1; no firm D call. Germline V lookup: CDR1 SEHNR, CDR2 FQNEAQ (reference sequence). The CDR3 runs to 13 residues. V lost 0 bases, J lost 7 bases, and 7 bases lay in between. For the CDR3, the DNA is TGTGCCAGCAGCTTAGCAGTGGGGAATGAGCAGTTCTTC. Amino acid sequence: CASSLAVGNEQFF.

V and J are TRBV6-1 and TRBJ2-5, with TRBD1 as a possible D gene (7 bases). CDR1 and CDR2 (germline): MNHNS, SASEGT. The CDR3 contains 17 residues. Between the trimmed V and J ends, which lost 2 bases and 6 bases, there was a span of 22 bases. The CDR3 reads CASSEPQGGGWGKTQYF. CDR3 DNA sequence: TGTGCCAGCAGTGAACCCCAGGGGGGCGGTTGGGGTAAGACCCAGTACTTC.

The CDR3 is CASREGGGYQPQHF. In DNA form, the CDR3 reads TGTGCCAGCAGAGAGGGGGGGGGATATCAGCCCCAGCATTTT. The chain recombines TRBV28 with TRBJ1-5; D is possibly TRBD1 (6 bases). Germline V gives CDR1 MDHEN, CDR2 SYDVKM. The CDR3 has 14 residues. V was clipped by 6 bases and J by 5 bases, with 14 bases between them.

The V call is TRBV29-1, the J call TRBJ2-5, with 7 bases identical to TRBD2. The germline V gene has CDR1 SQVTM and CDR2 ANQGSEA. Losses at the gene ends were 4 bases for V and 4 bases for J; bases not matched to a gene: 12. The CDR3 has 15 residues. As DNA, the CDR3 is TGCAGCGTTGTTTTCCAGACTAGCCGGAGAGAGACCCAGTACTTC. Translating gives CSVVFQTSRRETQYF.

The chain joins TRBV4-1 to TRBJ2-3; D unresolved. Germline CDR1 reads MGHRA; CDR2 reads YSYEKL. V lost 0 bases and J lost 10, with 11 bases in between. The CDR3 sequence is 13 residues long. The CDR3 nucleotides read TGCGCCAGCAGCCAAGATATAACTGGGGCGCAGTATTTT. The encoded protein is CASSQDITGAQYF.

This chain connects TRBV9 to TRBJ2-1; D could derive from TRBD1 or TRBD2 (5 bases each). Germline V gene sequence: CDR1 SGDLS, CDR2 YYNGEE. The CDR3 runs to 15 residues. V lost 4 bases and J lost 6, with 17 bases in between. For the CDR3, the DNA is TGTGCCAGCAGCCCGCGACAGACTATTTTCAATGAGCAGTTCTTC. Its translation is CASSPRQTIFNEQFF.